The 20 T cell receptor beta chains presented below share a single source sample, sequenced in a study of CD8+ T cells in alopecia areata. Treatment reported: oral pan-JAK inhibitor, 5-10 mg twice daily. Isolated RNA was reverse transcribed into cDNA used as the sequencing template. Generated by immunoSEQ multiplex PCR, the TCRdb table keeps only in-frame clones and is missing some. The table has 190,000 or so clones, about three fifths seen once. Sample: CD8+ T cells sorted from blood, taken at week 24, from a patient treated with tofacitinib. The receptors were gathered from a human donor with alopecia areata.

The V call is TRBV4-1, the J call TRBJ1-5; the D is unclear. Trimming left V 1 base short and J 5 bases short, with 12 bases between. The CDR3 runs 15 residues. The V gene's germline CDR1 is MGHRA and CDR2 YSYEKL. CDR3 sequence (DNA): TGCGCCAGCAGCCAAGCTGCCGCTTCGGATCAGCCCCAGCATTTT. It translates to CASSQAAASDQPQHF.

V and J are TRBV5-1 and TRBJ2-7; 7 nucleotides line up with TRBD1. CDR3 length: 15 residues. Germline V CDR1 and CDR2: SGHRS, YFSETQ. J lost 2 bases, V lost 4 bases, and 9 bases had no gene match. The CDR3 DNA sequence: TGCGCCAGCAGCATGGGGGCAGGGGGAGCCTACGAGCAGTACTTC. It specifies CASSMGAGGAYEQYF.

The V call is TRBV5-1, the J call TRBJ2-5; D perhaps matches TRBD1 (6 bases). CDR1 and CDR2 (germline): SGHRS, YFSETQ. The CDR3 runs to 14 residues. V was clipped by 4 bases and J by 4 bases, with 14 bases between them. Written as DNA, the CDR3 is TGCGCCAGCAGCCCCACAGGGAAGGGAGAGACCCAGTACTTC. Residues: CASSPTGKGETQYF.

The chain has TRBV2 and TRBJ1-2; 7 nucleotides match TRBD1. Per the germline V gene, CDR1 is SNHLY and CDR2 is FYNNEI. V shed 8 bases and J 5 bases; nucleotides not matched to a gene: 5. This CDR3 has 12 residues. The CDR3: CASVDRFYGYTF. The CDR3 coding sequence is TGTGCCAGCGTGGACAGGTTTTATGGCTACACCTTC.

The chain carries TRBV29-1 and TRBJ2-3; 10 nucleotides agree with TRBD2. CDR1 and CDR2 (germline): SQVTM, ANQGSEA. Trimming cost V 2 bases and J 2 bases; bases outside gene matches: 4. This CDR3 has 15 residues. The CDR3 protein is CSVEWTSGYTDTQYF. In nucleotides, the CDR3 is TGCAGCGTTGAATGGACTAGCGGTTACACAGATACGCAGTATTTT.

This clone came up once. This chain uses TRBV27 with TRBJ1-5, with D perhaps matching TRBD1 (5 bases). The germline V gene has CDR1 MNHEY and CDR2 SMNVEV (reference sequence). The CDR3 totals 15 residues. Trimming pared 3 bases from V and 5 bases from J, leaving 14 bases between. The CDR3: CASSFGRGVDQPQHF. CDR3 coding DNA: TGTGCCAGCAGTTTTGGGCGGGGGGTAGATCAGCCCCAGCATTTT.

Points on this clone: At one end the junction does not follow the germline gene, possibly because of a read error. This chain connects TRBV5-1 to TRBJ2-7; D is perhaps TRBD1 (5 bases). Germline CDR1 and CDR2: SGHRS and YFSETQ. This CDR3 comprises 15 residues. CDR3 region: CASSLARATSYEQHF. Written as DNA, the CDR3 is TGCGCCAGCAGCTTGGCCAGGGCTACGTCCTACGAGCAGCACTTC.

V gene TRBV7-9 combines with J gene TRBJ2-7, with D possibly TRBD1 on 6 matching bases. V was trimmed by 5 bases and J by 4 bases, leaving 12 bases between them. Germline V CDR1 and CDR2: SEHNR, FQNEAQ (reference sequence). The CDR3 totals 13 residues. The DNA for the CDR3 is TGTGCCAGCAGCCCGACAGGTCCATACGAGCAGTACTTC. Protein sequence: CASSPTGPYEQYF.

The chain carries TRBV13 and TRBJ2-5; D possibly uses TRBD1 or TRBD2 (6 bases each). The length of the CDR3 is 15 residues. Germline CDR1 PRHDT, CDR2 FYEKMQ (reference sequence). V lost 5 bases to trimming and J lost 0 bases, with 13 bases between them. The CDR3 nucleotides read TGTGCCAGCAGCGCGAAGAGGGGGGACCAAGAGACCCAGTACTTC. Its translation: CASSAKRGDQETQYF.

This chain joins TRBV2 and TRBJ2-1, with 15 positions matching TRBD2. The V gene end was trimmed by 8 bases and the J gene end by 7 bases; junction bases not matched to a gene: 15. The CDR3 totals 18 residues. The germline CDR1 and CDR2 sequences are SNHLY and FYNNEI. The CDR3 sequence: CASLGLAGGPAQPNEQFF. Here the CDR3 DNA reads TGTGCCAGCTTGGGACTAGCGGGGGGTCCAGCCCAGCCTAATGAGCAGTTCTTC.

The chain recombines TRBV4-1 with TRBJ2-1; 7 positions agree with TRBD2. This CDR3 is 16 amino acids long. CDR1 is MGHRA and CDR2 is YSYEKL in the germline V gene. Trimming at V came to 0 bases and at J to 8 bases, leaving 10 bases not matched to a gene. CDR3 nucleotides: TGCGCCAGCAGCCAAGATAGGACTAGTCAGCCCTATGAGCAGTTCTTC. Its protein product is CASSQDRTSQPYEQFF.

The V and J genes are TRBV30 and TRBJ1-2, with unresolved D. The V gene lost 3 bases and the J gene lost 5 bases, with 4 bases spanning the gap. The CDR3 has 10 amino acids. Germline V gene sequence: CDR1 GTSNPN, CDR2 SVGIG (reference sequence). The CDR3 region has the DNA TGTGCCTGGAGACCTTATGGCTACACCTTC. It codes for CAWRPYGYTF.

V usage is TRBV4-1 and J usage is TRBJ1-6; 8 bases are shared with TRBD1. Per the germline V gene, CDR1 is MGHRA and CDR2 is YSYEKL. The CDR3 sequence is 15 residues long. J lost 7 bases, V lost 0 bases, and 2 bases had no gene match. Here the CDR3 DNA reads TGCGCCAGCAGCCAAGAAGGACAGGGAAATTCACCCCTCCACTTT. Its protein is CASSQEGQGNSPLHF.

The V gene is TRBV21-1, the J gene TRBJ2-7; the table assigns TRBD1, which was not confirmed against the DNA. TRBV21-1 is assigned pseudogene status. This CDR3 is built from 15 residues. The CDR3: CASSRGQGAWYEQYF. CDR3 DNA sequence: TGTGCCAGCAGCCGGGGACAGGGGGCATGGTACGAGCAGTACTTC.

The chain uses TRBV6-6 and TRBJ1-1, with D tentatively TRBD1 (5 bases). There are 15 residues in the CDR3. The germline V and J ends were trimmed by 10 bases and 1 base, with 19 bases remaining between them. CDR1 is MNHNY and CDR2 is SVGAGI in the germline V gene (reference sequence). For the CDR3, the DNA is TGTGCCACCGCTACCCTGTTGGGGGGGAACACTGAAGCTTTCTTT. Translation gives CATATLLGGNTEAFF.

The J gene is TRBJ1-5, the V gene TRBV7-2; 9 positions match TRBD1. CDR1 is SGHTA and CDR2 is FQGNSA in the germline V gene. V was clipped by 4 bases and J by 4 bases; unmatched bases: 8. The CDR3 sequence is 16 residues long. The CDR3 spells CASSWGTGKRNQPQHF. Written as DNA, the CDR3 is TGTGCCAGCAGCTGGGGGACAGGGAAACGAAATCAGCCCCAGCATTTT. Supplemented by reference TRBV7-2 and TRBJ1-5, the full variable domain reads GAGVSQSPSNKVTEKGKDVELRCDPISGHTALYWYRQSLGQGLEFLIYFQGNSAPDKSGLPSDRFSAERTGGSVSTLTIQRTQQEDSAVYLCASSWGTGKRNQPQHFGDGTRLSIL.

The chain recombines TRBV9 with TRBJ2-7, with a possible D match to TRBD1 (6 bases). V was pared by 0 bases and J by 1 base, with 11 bases between. CDR1 and CDR2 from the germline V gene are SGDLS and YYNGEE. The CDR3 has 15 amino acids. Here the CDR3 reads CASSVEGGQSYEQYF. CDR3 nucleotide sequence: TGTGCCAGCAGCGTAGAGGGTGGACAGTCCTACGAGCAGTACTTC.

V and J are TRBV4-1 and TRBJ2-1; D is ambiguous. This CDR3 contains 11 residues. CDR1 and CDR2 from the germline V gene are MGHRA and YSYEKL. V was cut by 6 bases and J by 10 bases, with 10 bases left in between. The CDR3 spells CASSHGREQFF. The CDR3 coding sequence is TGCGCCAGCAGTCACGGAAGGGAGCAGTTCTTC.

The chain uses TRBV30 and TRBJ1-2; the D is unclear. This CDR3 region has 15 residues. CDR1 is GTSNPN, CDR2 SVGIG, per germline (reference sequence). Deletions cut 5 bases from V and 7 bases from J, with 23 bases between. CDR3: CAWFRTSGPEGGYTF. The CDR3 nucleotides are TGTGCCTGGTTTCGAACCTCGGGCCCCGAGGGTGGCTACACCTTC.

The chain couples TRBV5-6 to TRBJ2-7; D may be TRBD1 (5 bases). This CDR3 contains 14 residues. V gave up 0 bases and J gave up 2 bases, with 9 bases separating them. Germline CDR1 and CDR2: SGHDT and YYEEEE. The CDR3 loop reads CASSLGWGPYEQYF. The DNA for the CDR3 is TGTGCCAGCAGCTTGGGATGGGGCCCCTACGAGCAGTACTTC.